Following are 32 T cell receptor beta chains from one sample sequenced in a study of regulatory T cells in long-lasting Graves disease. In building TCR beta libraries, iRepertoire HTBI primers were used together with Arm-PCR of CDR3 regions. TCRdb re-called the multiplex PCR reads through MiXCR, storing one row per CDR3 protein. The sample lists around 330,000 distinct CDR3 sequences, 15% to 20% occurring once. The time point was: newly diagnosed GD, antithyroid drugs for less than 3 months. RNA isolated from PBMCs was used to make the TCR library. The specimen was peripheral blood mononuclear cells (PBMCs), collected at new diagnosis, from a patient treated with antithyroid drugs. The origin of the receptors is a female donor with Graves disease.

Ten or more counts support this clonotype. This chain connects TRBV7-8 to TRBJ2-7; no definite D call. The CDR3 length is 13 residues. The germline gives CDR1 SGHVS, CDR2 FQNEAQ. V lost 6 bases to trimming and J lost 5 bases, with 14 bases between them. CDR3 coding DNA: TGTGCCAGCAGTCCAGGTCAGATGAACGAGCAGTACTTC. Its protein product is CASSPGQMNEQYF.

This clonotype was detected many times. The chain uses TRBV10-3 and TRBJ2-2; 14 bases fit TRBD2. The CDR3 covers 15 residues. V shed 5 bases, J shed 7 bases, and the junction held 3 bases outside the gene matches. Germline assignment: CDR1 ENHRY and CDR2 SYGVKD. CDR3 coding DNA: TGTGCCATCAGTACCGGGACTAGCGGGAGCGGGGAGCTGTTTTTT. The encoded protein is CAISTGTSGSGELFF.

This clonotype was counted many times. Germline is not matched at one junction end, which may reflect a read error. The rearrangement uses TRBV5-1 and TRBJ1-1; no reliable D call. CDR1 SGHRS and CDR2 YFSETQ come from the germline V gene. The CDR3 extends over 16 amino acids. CDR3 region: CASSLAGLYMNTEAFF. The CDR3 DNA sequence: TGTGCCAGCAGCTTGGCGGGTTTATACATGAACACTGAAGCTTTCTTT.

This clonotype occurred many times. This chain uses TRBV30 with TRBJ2-7; 7 positions match TRBD1. The CDR3 runs 14 residues. From germline, CDR1 is GTSNPN and CDR2 SVGIG (reference sequence). J was trimmed by 0 bases and V by 3 bases; bases with no gene match: 5. The chain's CDR3 is CAWSETGASYEQYF. For the CDR3, the DNA is TGTGCCTGGAGCGAAACAGGGGCCTCCTACGAGCAGTACTTC.

In this sample, this clonotype turned up many times. The rearrangement links TRBV11-3 to TRBJ2-1, with TRBD2 matching over 10 bases. The CDR3 consists of 14 residues. V shed 8 bases, J shed 5 bases, and the junction held 6 bases outside the gene matches. The germline V gene encodes CDR1 SGHNT and CDR2 YENEEA. The CDR3 DNA is TGTGCCAGCGGCTGGACTAGCGGTGACAATGAGCAGTTCTTC. It codes for CASGWTSGDNEQFF.

The V call is TRBV6-5, the J call TRBJ1-4; 10 bases match TRBD1. Germline CDR1 and CDR2: MNHEY and SVGAGI. The CDR3 totals 17 residues. Germline trimming cut 0 bases from V and 7 bases from J; bases unmatched to any gene: 8. This chain's CDR3 is CASSYSPKWTGGEKLFF. The DNA of the CDR3 is TGTGCCAGCAGTTACTCGCCGAAGTGGACAGGGGGTGAAAAACTGTTTTTT.

This clonotype was detected a few times. V usage is TRBV29-1 and J usage is TRBJ1-2; D is perhaps TRBD1 (5 bases). Germline CDR1 is SQVTM and CDR2 is ANQGSEA. The CDR3 loop spans 16 amino acids. V lost 1 base and J lost 0, with 15 bases in between. DNA of the CDR3: TGCAGCGTTGAAGGGGGATGGGACCAGCCTAACTATGGCTACACCTTC. Translating gives CSVEGGWDQPNYGYTF.

This rearrangement joins TRBV27 to TRBJ2-1, with a tentative D call TRBD1 (5 bases). V lost 3 bases and J 2 bases, leaving 11 bases between the germline ends. Germline CDR1 reads MNHEY; CDR2 reads SMNVEV (reference sequence). The CDR3 runs to 15 residues. CDR3 nucleotide sequence: TGTGCCAGCAGTTTGGTTCAGGGCCCCTACAATGAGCAGTTCTTC. Translating it yields CASSLVQGPYNEQFF.

In its sample, this clonotype was seen many times. V is TRBV20-1 and J is TRBJ1-6; tentatively, D is TRBD1 (5 bases). Trimming took 3 bases from V and 8 from J, leaving 14 bases between them. This CDR3 contains 14 residues. The germline CDR1 and CDR2 sequences are DFQATT and SNEGSKA (reference sequence). The CDR3 is CSARGGKFYSPLHF. CDR3 DNA: TGCAGTGCTAGGGGGGGGAAATTTTATTCACCCCTCCACTTT.

The table lists this clonotype with many counts. The J gene is TRBJ2-1, the V gene TRBV6-5; TRBD2 is a possible D gene (5 bases). Germline assignment: CDR1 MNHEY and CDR2 SVGAGI. This CDR3 has 18 residues. Trimming shortened V by 4 bases and J by 3 bases, and 22 bases separated the two germline ends. The CDR3 bases are TGTGCCAGCAGTTTTGAGTGGGGTGAGGGTGGGTACTACAATGAGCAGTTCTTC. The encoded protein is CASSFEWGEGGYYNEQFF.

The table lists this clonotype with many counts. The rearrangement links TRBV6-1 to TRBJ1-6; D is undetermined. This CDR3 region has 12 residues. V lost 5 bases and J lost 12, with 11 bases in between. The germline V gene has CDR1 MNHNS and CDR2 SASEGT. The chain's CDR3 is CASSHRPGPLHF. DNA of the CDR3: TGTGCCAGCAGTCACCGGCCGGGACCCCTCCACTTT.

This clonotype was seen more than once but under ten times. The chain links TRBV5-1 to TRBJ2-7; TRBD2 agrees at 12 bases. With 2 bases clipped from V and 4 bases from J, the junction kept 10 bases outside the gene matches. CDR3 length: 17 amino acids. Looked up from germline, CDR1 is SGHRS and CDR2 is YFSETQ. CDR3 sequence: CASSFLAGGVVEYEQYF. CDR3 sequence (DNA): TGCGCCAGCAGCTTCCTAGCGGGAGGGGTAGTTGAATACGAGCAGTACTTC.

On this clonotype itself: This may stem from a read error, because a much larger clone lies one nucleotide away. The genes are TRBV6-2 or TRBV6-3 and TRBJ2-1, with TRBD1 identical over 9 bases. CDR1 is MNHEY and CDR2 is SVGEGT in the germline V gene. This CDR3 region has 15 residues. The CDR3 DNA reads as TGTGCCAGCAGTGAGGCACAGGGGGCCTACAATGAGCGGTTCTTC. Amino acid sequence: CASSEAQGAYNERFF.

This clonotype appeared a few times. CDR3 protein: CASRLAGGPKRDNEQFF. DNA of the CDR3: TGTGCCAGCAGGTTAGCGGGAGGGCCAAAAAGGGACAATGAGCAGTTCTTC. This chain links TRBV4-2 with TRBJ2-1; 11 nucleotides line up with TRBD2. V was clipped by 6 bases and J by 5 bases; unmatched bases: 12. There are 17 residues in the CDR3. Germline values: CDR1 LGHNA, CDR2 YNFKEQ.

In this sample, this clonotype turned up many times. The V gene is TRBV2, the J gene TRBJ2-3; 7 bases agree with TRBD1. The V gene's germline CDR1 is SNHLY and CDR2 FYNNEI. The CDR3 length is 14 residues. The J segment lost 4 bases and the V segment lost 6 bases, leaving 7 bases of the junction unmatched. The CDR3 DNA reads TGTGCCAGCAGCCCGACAGGGCTGGCAGATACGCAGTATTTT. It specifies CASSPTGLADTQYF.

V and J are TRBV28 and TRBJ1-2; no clear D gene. CDR1 MDHEN and CDR2 SYDVKM come from the germline V gene. V lost 6 bases and J 0 bases, leaving 14 bases between the germline ends. This CDR3 is built from 15 residues. The CDR3 DNA reads as TGTGCCAGCAGGGTGTTGGGCGGATCTAACTATGGCTACACCTTC. Protein product: CASRVLGGSNYGYTF.

This clonotype was picked up many times. This chain joins TRBV2 and TRBJ2-7; D possibly corresponds to TRBD1 (5 bases). The CDR3 is 12 amino acids. The V gene's germline CDR1 is SNHLY and CDR2 FYNNEI. Between the trimmed V and J ends, which lost 6 bases and 3 bases, there was a span of 9 bases. CDR3 sequence (DNA): TGTGCCAGCAGAGACGACAGCTACGAGCAGTACTTC. Amino acids: CASRDDSYEQYF. The variable domain in full, completed from reference TRBV2 and TRBJ2-7, reads EPEVTQTPSHQVTQMGQEVILRCVPISNHLYFYWYRQILGQKVEFLVSFYNNEISEKSEIFDDQFSVERPDGSNFTLKIRSTKLEDSAMYFCASRDDSYEQYFGPGTRLTVT.

The rearrangement links TRBV18 to TRBJ2-3; TRBD2 agrees at 12 bases. CDR1 is KGHSH, CDR2 LQKENI, per germline. The CDR3 totals 18 residues. V shed 1 base, J shed 0 bases, and the junction held 5 bases outside the gene matches. The CDR3 spells CASSPRTSGKGSTDTQYF. DNA of the CDR3: TGTGCCAGCTCACCACGGACTAGCGGGAAGGGTAGCACAGATACGCAGTATTTT.

The table lists this clonotype with a few counts. This rearrangement joins TRBV12-3 or TRBV12-4 to TRBJ2-7, with 8 bases aligning to TRBD1. The CDR3 is 15 residues long. V dropped 5 bases and J dropped 3; count of bases not matched to a gene: 9. CDR3 amino acids: CASSQGQGGLYEQYF. The CDR3, as DNA: TGTGCCAGCAGTCAAGGACAGGGTGGCCTCTACGAGCAGTACTTC.

The table lists this clonotype with many counts. V gene TRBV27 combines with J gene TRBJ2-7; D possibly corresponds to TRBD2 (5 bases). V was trimmed by 1 base and J by 6 bases, leaving 16 bases between them. CDR3 length equals 15 residues. Germline V CDR1 and CDR2: MNHEY, SMNVEV (reference sequence). This chain's CDR3 is CASSLFPSPSAEQYF. Here the CDR3 DNA reads TGTGCCAGCAGTTTATTCCCTAGCCCCTCGGCCGAGCAGTACTTC.

J is TRBJ2-7 and V is TRBV7-9; D gene uncertain. CDR3 size: 15 residues. Trimming shortened V by 5 bases and J by 2 bases, and 16 bases separated the two germline ends. The germline V gene encodes CDR1 SEHNR and CDR2 FQNEAQ (reference sequence). The CDR3 protein is CASSHSRQETYEQYF. In nucleotides, the CDR3 is TGTGCCAGCAGCCATTCGAGGCAGGAGACCTACGAGCAGTACTTC.

This clonotype was found many times. V is TRBV12-3 or TRBV12-4 and J is TRBJ2-1; no definite D call. This CDR3 spans 13 amino acids. V lost 6 bases, J lost 3 bases, and 9 bases lay in between. DNA for the CDR3: TGTGCCAGCAGCGTAACGATCTACAATGAGCAGTTCTTC. Translation: CASSVTIYNEQFF.

Ten or more counts support this clonotype. CDR3 DNA sequence: TGTGCCACCAGCAGGGTTGACACGGACTATGGCTACACCTTC. Amino acids: CATSRVDTDYGYTF. The chain combines TRBV15 with TRBJ1-2; D remains unclear. The CDR3 has 14 residues. V was shortened by 3 bases and J by 3 bases, with 11 bases between the two germline ends. The germline CDR1 and CDR2 sequences are LNHNV and YYDKDF (reference sequence).

This clonotype was recorded at least ten times. Here the CDR3 DNA reads TGTGCCAGCAGCTTAGTGCCCGAGTTAAGGATTCAGTACTTC. This encodes CASSLVPELRIQYF. The chain has TRBV13 and TRBJ2-5; no clear D gene. CDR3 length: 14 residues. Trimming removed 1 base at V and 11 bases at J, with 17 bases between. The germline CDR1 and CDR2 sequences are PRHDT and FYEKMQ (reference sequence).

This clonotype was recorded at least ten times. The chain uses TRBV19 and TRBJ2-1; the match to TRBD2 covers 9 bases. With V trimmed by 4 bases and J by 10 bases, 23 bases remained unmatched. Germline V CDR1 and CDR2: LNHDA, SQIVND (reference sequence). This CDR3 has 19 amino acids. The CDR3 region is CASSTALLTSGRPGREQFF. The CDR3 bases are TGTGCCAGTAGTACTGCATTACTCACTAGCGGGCGACCAGGAAGGGAGCAGTTCTTC. The variable domain in full, with the rest retrieved from reference TRBV19 and TRBJ2-1, is DGGITQSPKYLFRKEGQNVTLSCEQNLNHDAMYWYRQDPGQGLRLIYYSQIVNDFQKGDIAEGYSVSREKKESFPLTVTSAQKNPTAFYLCASSTALLTSGRPGREQFFGPGTRLTVL.

In this sample, this clonotype turned up many times. The gene calls are TRBV4-1 and TRBJ2-2; D might be TRBD2 (6 bases). Looked up from germline, CDR1 is MGHRA and CDR2 is YSYEKL. The ends were cut back, 4 bases at V and 3 bases at J, with 18 bases in the middle. This CDR3 region has 17 residues. The CDR3: CASSPPLLWGDTGELFF. The DNA of the CDR3 is TGCGCCAGCAGCCCACCTCTCTTGTGGGGGGACACCGGGGAGCTGTTTTTT.

This clonotype was counted only a few times. V gene TRBV2 combines with J gene TRBJ2-1; D is unclear. CDR1 and CDR2 (germline): SNHLY, FYNNEI. This CDR3 is built from 10 residues. Trimming pared 7 bases from V and 7 bases from J, leaving 5 bases between. The CDR3 loop is CASTINEQFF. CDR3 in DNA: TGTGCCAGCACAATAAATGAGCAGTTCTTC.

This clonotype has a handful of counts. This rearrangement joins TRBV20-1 to TRBJ1-6, with D perhaps matching TRBD1 (5 bases). Trimming shortened V by 0 bases and J by 0 bases, and 12 bases separated the two germline ends. Germline CDR1 reads DFQATT; CDR2 reads SNEGSKA (reference sequence). The CDR3 spans 17 residues. The CDR3 DNA sequence: TGCAGTGCTAGAGATCCCTCCCAGGGCTCCTATAATTCACCCCTCCACTTT. Translating it yields CSARDPSQGSYNSPLHF.

This sequence joins TRBV4-1 and TRBJ2-3; maybe TRBD2 (6 bases). The CDR3 has 17 residues. Trimming pared 0 bases from V and 4 bases from J, leaving 17 bases between. Germline V CDR1 and CDR2: MGHRA, YSYEKL. CDR3 nucleotides: TGCGCCAGCAGCCAAGAAGCAACCGGGAGCCCCCCAGATACGCAGTATTTT. Translating gives CASSQEATGSPPDTQYF.

The table lists this clonotype with many counts. The chain is built from TRBV30 and TRBJ1-1, with D perhaps matching TRBD1 (5 bases). With 3 bases removed from V and 6 bases from J, the gap between germline ends came to 14 bases. CDR1 and CDR2 (germline): GTSNPN, SVGIG (reference sequence). The CDR3 sequence is 13 residues long. The CDR3 is CAWSRGTGAEAFF. CDR3 coding DNA: TGTGCCTGGAGCCGCGGCACGGGGGCTGAAGCTTTCTTT.

CDR3 in DNA: TGTGCCAGCAGCTTAGTGGGACAGGGAAGTTCACCCCTCCACTTT. This encodes CASSLVGQGSSPLHF. The rearrangement links TRBV7-2 to TRBJ1-6; 9 bases match TRBD1. CDR3 size: 15 residues. The ends lost 1 base at V and 9 bases at J; junction bases unmatched: 4. Germline V gives CDR1 SGHTA, CDR2 FQGNSA. Drawing the rest from reference TRBV7-2 and TRBJ1-6, the complete variable domain is GAGVSQSPSNKVTEKGKDVELRCDPISGHTALYWYRQSLGQGLEFLIYFQGNSAPDKSGLPSDRFSAERTGGSVSTLTIQRTQQEDSAVYLCASSLVGQGSSPLHFGNGTRLTVT.

This clonotype was seen repeatedly, ten times or more. This chain uses TRBV12-3 or TRBV12-4 with TRBJ2-3; TRBD2 might be the D (5 bases). V lost 3 bases, J lost 3 bases, and 16 bases lay in between. The CDR3 contains 16 residues. CDR3 loop: CASSFGLGRPTDTQYF. The CDR3 DNA sequence: TGTGCCAGCAGTTTCGGACTGGGAAGACCTACAGATACGCAGTATTTT.